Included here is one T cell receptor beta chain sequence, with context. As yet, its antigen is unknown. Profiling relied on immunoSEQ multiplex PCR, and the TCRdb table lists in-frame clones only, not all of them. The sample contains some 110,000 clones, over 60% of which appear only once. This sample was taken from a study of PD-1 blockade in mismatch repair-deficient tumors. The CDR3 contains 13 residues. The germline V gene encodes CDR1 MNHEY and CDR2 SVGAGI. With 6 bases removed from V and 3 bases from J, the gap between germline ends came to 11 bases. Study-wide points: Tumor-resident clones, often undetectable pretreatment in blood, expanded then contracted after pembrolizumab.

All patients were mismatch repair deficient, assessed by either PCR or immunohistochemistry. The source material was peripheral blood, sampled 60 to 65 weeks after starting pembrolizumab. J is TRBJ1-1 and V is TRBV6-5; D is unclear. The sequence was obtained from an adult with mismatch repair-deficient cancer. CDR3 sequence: CASSFSRDTEAFF. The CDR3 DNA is TGTGCCAGCAGCTTTAGCCGTGACACTGAAGCTTTCTTT.